These T cell receptor beta chains were read from a single sample in a study of Ad26.COV2.S vaccination and SARS-CoV-2 variants. Only in-frame clones appear in the TCRdb table, and some are missing; sequencing was by immunoSEQ multiplex PCR. The sample lists 350,000 to 450,000 clones; around nine tenths were seen once. The sample was peripheral blood, taken in a trial of Ad26.COV2.S vaccine versus placebo. The receptors were sampled from a person between 18 and 60 years old who received the Ad26.COV2.S COVID-19 vaccine or a placebo. Both conserved end residues are part of each CDR3. The D gene is left open where the match is weak. Some rows mark clone size as missing; the rest say once, few, many or name a class of expanded clone.

cdr3_aa: CSALGQVNTEAFF
cdr3_nt: TGCAGCGCCCTGGGACAGGTGAACACTGAAGCTTTCTTT
j_call: TRBJ1-1
clone_size: NA
v_call: TRBV29-1
d_call: TRBD1

cdr3_aa: CASSSSGVTGELFF
cdr3_nt: TGTGCCAGCAGTTCTAGCGGGGTGACCGGGGAGCTGTTTTTT
j_call: TRBJ2-2
clone_size: NA
v_call: TRBV28
d_call: TRBD2

cdr3_aa: CASSPVAGGLGETQYF
cdr3_nt: TGTGCCAGCTCACCGGTGGCGGGAGGGCTCGGCGAGACCCAGTACTTC
j_call: TRBJ2-5
clone_size: NA
v_call: TRBV18
d_call: TRBD2

cdr3_aa: CASSLERELNEQFF
cdr3_nt: TGTGCCAGCAGCCTAGAGCGGGAATTAAATGAGCAGTTCTTC
j_call: TRBJ2-1
clone_size: NA
v_call: TRBV5-4
d_call: TRBD2

cdr3_aa: CASSWTGGGTGANVLTF
cdr3_nt: TGCGCCAGCAGCTGGACAGGGGGCGGCACTGGGGCCAACGTCCTGACTTTC
j_call: TRBJ2-6
clone_size: NA
v_call: TRBV5-1
d_call: TRBD1

cdr3_aa: CASSELQGGDTQYF
cdr3_nt: TGTGCCAGCAGTGAATTACAGGGGGGGGATACGCAGTATTTT
j_call: TRBJ2-3
clone_size: NA
v_call: TRBV6-1
d_call: NA

cdr3_aa: CAWSGGLGEGTEAFF
cdr3_nt: TGTGCCTGGAGTGGGGGACTCGGGGAGGGCACTGAAGCTTTCTTT
j_call: TRBJ1-1
clone_size: NA
v_call: TRBV30
d_call: NA

cdr3_aa: CAISDTISGELFF
cdr3_nt: TGTGCCATCAGTGACACCATCTCCGGGGAGCTGTTTTTT
j_call: TRBJ2-2
clone_size: NA
v_call: TRBV10-3
d_call: NA

cdr3_aa: CASSPRKGTSYNEQFF
cdr3_nt: TGTGCCAGCAGCCCCCGGAAGGGTACCTCCTACAATGAGCAGTTCTTC
j_call: TRBJ2-1
clone_size: NA
v_call: TRBV5-4
d_call: NA

cdr3_aa: CASSEWGRQGHSTDTQYF
cdr3_nt: TGTGCCAGCAGTGAATGGGGGAGACAGGGGCATTCCACAGATACGCAGTATTTT
j_call: TRBJ2-3
clone_size: NA
v_call: TRBV25-1
d_call: TRBD1

cdr3_aa: CASSAHRGIAYEQYF
cdr3_nt: TGCGCCAGCAGCGCACACAGGGGGATCGCCTACGAGCAGTACTTC
j_call: TRBJ2-7
clone_size: NA
v_call: TRBV5-1
d_call: TRBD1

cdr3_aa: CASSPQGIATDTQYF
cdr3_nt: TGTGCCAGCTCACCACAGGGTATCGCCACAGATACGCAGTATTTT
j_call: TRBJ2-3
clone_size: NA
v_call: TRBV18
d_call: NA

cdr3_aa: CASSVLSGELFF
cdr3_nt: TGCGCCAGCAGCGTGCTGTCCGGGGAGCTGTTTTTT
j_call: TRBJ2-2
clone_size: NA
v_call: TRBV5-1
d_call: NA

cdr3_aa: CASSFTGQETQYF
cdr3_nt: TGTGCCAGCAGCTTCACAGGACAAGAGACCCAGTACTTC
j_call: TRBJ2-5
clone_size: once
v_call: TRBV9
d_call: NA

cdr3_aa: CASSPTSSYEQYF
cdr3_nt: TGTGCCAGCTCACCTACCAGCTCCTACGAGCAGTACTTC
j_call: TRBJ2-7
clone_size: NA
v_call: TRBV18
d_call: NA

cdr3_aa: CASRSSGTVNEKLFF
cdr3_nt: TGTGCCAGCAGGTCCTCCGGGACTGTTAATGAAAAACTGTTTTTT
j_call: TRBJ1-4
clone_size: NA
v_call: TRBV11-2
d_call: NA

cdr3_aa: CASSDRAGANVLTF
cdr3_nt: TGTGCCAGCAGTGACAGGGCTGGGGCCAACGTCCTGACTTTC
j_call: TRBJ2-6
clone_size: NA
v_call: TRBV6-4
d_call: NA

cdr3_aa: CASSRVAYNEQFF
cdr3_nt: TGTGCCAGCAGCCGTGTGGCCTACAATGAGCAGTTCTTC
j_call: TRBJ2-1
clone_size: once
v_call: TRBV5-6
d_call: NA

cdr3_aa: CASSIRGTGPPYF
cdr3_nt: TGTGCCAGTAGTATACGTGGGACAGGGCCCCCGTATTTT
j_call: TRBJ2-3
clone_size: NA
v_call: TRBV19
d_call: TRBD1

cdr3_aa: CASGRLNTEAFF
cdr3_nt: TGTGCCAGCGGGCGGCTGAACACTGAAGCTTTCTTT
j_call: TRBJ1-1
clone_size: once
v_call: TRBV5-6
d_call: NA

cdr3_aa: CASSPDIDSYEQYF
cdr3_nt: TGCGCCAGCAGCCCGGACATTGATAGCTACGAGCAGTACTTC
j_call: TRBJ2-7
clone_size: NA
v_call: TRBV5-1
d_call: NA

cdr3_aa: CASSEQGRSTEAFF
cdr3_nt: TGTGCCAGCAGCGAACAGGGTCGGTCCACTGAAGCTTTCTTT
j_call: TRBJ1-1
clone_size: NA
v_call: TRBV7-9
d_call: NA

cdr3_aa: CASSYGTLPYEQYF
cdr3_nt: TGTGCCAGCAGTTACGGGACTCTGCCCTACGAGCAGTACTTC
j_call: TRBJ2-7
clone_size: once
v_call: TRBV6-5
d_call: NA

cdr3_aa: CASSLDIEQFF
cdr3_nt: TGTGCCAGCAGCTTAGATATTGAGCAGTTCTTC
j_call: TRBJ2-1
clone_size: NA
v_call: TRBV11-2
d_call: NA

cdr3_aa: CASSPIRTGEGYTF
cdr3_nt: TGTGCCAGCAGCCCAATAAGGACAGGGGAAGGCTACACCTTC
j_call: TRBJ1-2
clone_size: NA
v_call: TRBV7-2
d_call: TRBD1

cdr3_aa: CASRGAYEQYF
cdr3_nt: TGTGCCAGCAGGGGGGCCTACGAGCAGTACTTC
j_call: TRBJ2-7
clone_size: NA
v_call: TRBV6-5
d_call: NA

cdr3_aa: CATSRDEGNTIYF
cdr3_nt: TGTGCCACCAGCAGAGATGAGGGAAACACCATATATTTT
j_call: TRBJ1-3
clone_size: NA
v_call: TRBV15
d_call: NA

cdr3_aa: CATSIQGRNEQFF
cdr3_nt: TGTGCCACCAGCATTCAAGGCCGGAATGAGCAGTTCTTC
j_call: TRBJ2-1
clone_size: NA
v_call: TRBV15
d_call: NA

cdr3_aa: CASSLHSGANVLTF
cdr3_nt: TGTGCCAGCAGCCTCCACTCTGGGGCCAACGTCCTGACTTTC
j_call: TRBJ2-6
clone_size: few
v_call: TRBV14
d_call: NA